This entry concerns a single T cell receptor beta chain. Its antigen is unknown. PCR was performed using 60 Vbeta and 13 Jbeta primers. Profiling relied on immunoSEQ multiplex PCR, and the TCRdb table lists in-frame clones only, not all of them. This sample yields about 180,000 clones, of which more than 75% are seen a single time; about 2.5% belongs to the top ten. This sample stems from a study of cytomegalovirus exposure and HLA in healthy donors. Background on the study: An analysis done earlier identified 117 million unique TCR beta sequences from about 179 million T cells. Caucasian-associated ancestry cluster membership applied to 75% to 85% of around 400 genotyped donors.

Study findings and constraints: Some highly shared sequence variants likely arose as a pipeline artifact.

This CDR3 is 14 amino acids long. Germline CDR1 is SGHNT and CDR2 is YYREEE (reference sequence). The V gene end was trimmed by 0 bases and the J gene end by 6 bases; junction bases not matched to a gene: 4. This receptor was obtained from a woman in her 30s in good health and CMV-seropositive. This chain joins TRBV5-4 and TRBJ1-2; 8 bases fit TRBD1. Sequenced sample: PBMCs. CDR3 bases: TGTGCCAGCAGCTTGGCTGGACAGGGCCATGGCTACACCTTC. Translation gives CASSLAGQGHGYTF.